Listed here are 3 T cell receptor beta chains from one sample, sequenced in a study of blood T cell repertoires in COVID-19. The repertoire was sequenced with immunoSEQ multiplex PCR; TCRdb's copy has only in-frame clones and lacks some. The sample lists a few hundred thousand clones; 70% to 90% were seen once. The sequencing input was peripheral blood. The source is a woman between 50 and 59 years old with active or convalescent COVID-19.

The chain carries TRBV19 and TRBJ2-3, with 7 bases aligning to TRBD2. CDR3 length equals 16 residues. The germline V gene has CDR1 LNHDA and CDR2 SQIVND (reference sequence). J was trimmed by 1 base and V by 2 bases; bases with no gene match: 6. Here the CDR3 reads CASSISSGTGTDTQYF. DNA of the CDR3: TGTGCCAGTAGTATATCCAGCGGGACCGGCACAGATACGCAGTATTTT.

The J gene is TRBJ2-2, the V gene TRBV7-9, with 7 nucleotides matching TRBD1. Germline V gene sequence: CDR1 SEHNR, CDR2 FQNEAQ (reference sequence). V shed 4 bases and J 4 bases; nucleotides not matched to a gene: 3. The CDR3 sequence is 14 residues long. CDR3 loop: CASSSGQSTGELFF. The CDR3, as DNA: TGTGCCAGCAGCTCGGGACAGAGCACCGGGGAGCTGTTTTTT. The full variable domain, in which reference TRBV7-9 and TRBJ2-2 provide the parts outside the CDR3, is DTGVSQNPRHKITKRGQNVTFRCDPISEHNRLYWYRQTLGQGPEFLTYFQNEAQLEKSRLLSDRFSAERPKGSFSTLEIQRTEQGDSAMYLCASSSGQSTGELFFGEGSRLTVL.

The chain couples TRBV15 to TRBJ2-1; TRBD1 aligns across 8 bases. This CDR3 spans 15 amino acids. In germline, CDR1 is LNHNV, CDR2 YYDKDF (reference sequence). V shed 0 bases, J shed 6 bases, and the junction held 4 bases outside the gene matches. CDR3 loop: CATSRETGVGNEQFF. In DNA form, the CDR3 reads TGTGCCACCAGCAGAGAGACAGGGGTGGGCAATGAGCAGTTCTTC. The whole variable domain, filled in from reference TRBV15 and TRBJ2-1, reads DAMVIQNPRYQVTQFGKPVTLSCSQTLNHNVMYWYQQKSSQAPKLLFHYYDKDFNNEADTPDNFQSRRPNTSFCFLDIRSPGLGDTAMYLCATSRETGVGNEQFFGPGTRLTVL.